These 14 T cell receptor beta chains originate from one sample sequenced in a study of blood T cell repertoires in COVID-19. Generated by immunoSEQ multiplex PCR, the TCRdb table keeps only in-frame clones and is missing some. This table holds fewer than 80,000 clones, 88% found once. The specimen sequenced was peripheral blood. These receptors originate from a woman aged 50 to 60 with active or convalescent COVID-19.

V is TRBV3-1 (or the pseudogene TRBV3-2) and J is TRBJ1-2, with D maybe TRBD1 (6 bases). The CDR3 runs to 13 residues. CDR1 and CDR2 (germline): LGHDT, YNNKEL (reference sequence). The V end was cut by 2 bases, the J end by 8 bases, with 12 bases between. The CDR3: CASSQRQVSGYTF. CDR3 DNA sequence: TGTGCCAGCAGCCAAAGACAGGTGTCAGGCTACACCTTC.

The chain uses TRBV7-3 and TRBJ2-1, with TRBD2 identical over 9 bases. Germline lookup yields CDR1 SGHTA and CDR2 FQGTGA. The J segment lost 7 bases and the V segment lost 2 bases, leaving 12 bases of the junction unmatched. The CDR3 is 17 residues long. For the CDR3, the DNA is TGTGCCAGCAGCTTACTTGCCGCGGGAGGGCCGAAAAATGAGCAGTTCTTC. It translates to CASSLLAAGGPKNEQFF.

The rearrangement links TRBV7-6 to TRBJ2-2; a weak D match, TRBD1 (6 bases). The CDR3 contains 17 residues. The V end lost 0 bases, the J end lost 1 base, and 12 bases lay between the germline ends. Germline lookup yields CDR1 SGHVS and CDR2 FNYEAQ. The chain's CDR3 is CASSLAPGELNTGELFF. CDR3 coding DNA: TGTGCCAGCAGCTTAGCGCCAGGGGAACTGAACACCGGGGAGCTGTTTTTT.

The rearrangement joins TRBV9 to TRBJ1-2; 7 nucleotides align to TRBD1. Trimming cost V 3 bases and J 3 bases; bases outside gene matches: 14. This CDR3 has 17 amino acids. Germline values: CDR1 SGDLS, CDR2 YYNGEE. The CDR3 here is CASSGYRGQPVYYGYTF. The CDR3 DNA reads TGTGCCAGCAGCGGGTACAGGGGACAGCCCGTCTACTATGGCTACACCTTC.

The DNA of the CDR3 is TGCGCCAGCAGCTTGGCCCCCAGGCCCAGCACAGATACGCAGTATTTT. Amino acid sequence: CASSLAPRPSTDTQYF. The V call is TRBV5-1, the J call TRBJ2-3; D unresolved. V was cut by 0 bases and J by 0 bases, with 11 bases left in between. Per the germline V gene, CDR1 is SGHRS and CDR2 is YFSETQ. The CDR3 is made up of 16 amino acids.

V is TRBV5-6 and J is TRBJ2-7, with 7 bases identical to TRBD1. CDR3 length equals 14 residues. Unmatched junction bases numbered 5, after V lost 4 bases and J lost 1 base. CDR1 and CDR2 from the germline V gene are SGHDT and YYEEEE. The CDR3 region has the DNA TGTGCCAGCAGCCCGGGGACAGATTCCTACGAGCAGTACTTC. Translation: CASSPGTDSYEQYF.

The V and J genes are TRBV11-3 and TRBJ2-1; D might be TRBD2 (6 bases). Germline V CDR1 and CDR2: SGHNT, YENEEA. V was clipped by 5 bases and J by 0 bases, with 17 bases between them. The CDR3 has 17 amino acids. The CDR3 bases are TGTGCCAGCAGCCCGCGCGCGGGGCGATACTCCTACAATGAGCAGTTCTTC. Translated, it gives CASSPRAGRYSYNEQFF.

This chain connects TRBV27 to TRBJ1-1; no clear D. V was cut by 2 bases and J by 4 bases, with 14 bases left in between. Per the germline V gene, CDR1 is MNHEY and CDR2 is SMNVEV (reference sequence). The CDR3 extends over 15 amino acids. CDR3 in amino acids: CASSLRRGRRTEAFF. CDR3 nucleotides: TGTGCCAGCAGTTTACGTCGGGGAAGGCGCACTGAAGCTTTCTTT.

J is TRBJ2-7 and V is TRBV5-1; TRBD2 agrees at 11 bases. This CDR3 is built from 15 residues. V trimming: 4 bases; J trimming: 1 base; junction bases outside the gene matches: 4. CDR1 is SGHRS and CDR2 is YFSETQ in the germline V gene. The CDR3 here is CASSLGLAASYEQYF. CDR3 in DNA: TGCGCCAGCAGCCTGGGACTAGCGGCTTCCTACGAGCAGTACTTC. Drawing the rest from reference TRBV5-1 and TRBJ2-7, the complete variable domain is KAGVTQTPRYLIKTRGQQVTLSCSPISGHRSVSWYQQTPGQGLQFLFEYFSETQRNKGNFPGRFSGRQFSNSRSEMNVSTLELGDSALYLCASSLGLAASYEQYFGPGTRLTVT.

This chain joins TRBV11-2 and TRBJ2-5; 13 nucleotides match TRBD2. The CDR3 length is 19 residues. With V trimmed by 2 bases and J by 5 bases, 14 bases remained unmatched. Germline V gene lookup returns CDR1 SGHAT and CDR2 FQNNGV. The CDR3 region has the DNA TGTGCCAGCAGCTTATTTATCGGACTAGCGGGAGATAGGGGGGAGACCCAGTACTTC. This codes for CASSLFIGLAGDRGETQYF.

This clone appeared once. This rearrangement joins TRBV7-9 to TRBJ1-2; D possibly corresponds to TRBD1 (5 bases). V was pared by 3 bases and J by 4 bases, with 9 bases between. This CDR3 region has 13 residues. CDR1 SEHNR and CDR2 FQNEAQ come from the germline V gene (reference sequence). CDR3 in amino acids: CASSLGLFYGYTF. CDR3 in DNA: TGTGCCAGCAGCTTGGGGCTGTTCTATGGCTACACCTTC.

This clone was detected once. This chain uses TRBV5-6 with TRBJ2-7, with 14 bases lining up with TRBD2. J gave up 1 base and V 3 bases, and 6 bases lay outside the gene matches. The length of the CDR3 is 17 residues. Germline V gene sequence: CDR1 SGHDT, CDR2 YYEEEE. The CDR3 DNA sequence: TGTGCCAGCAGCTCCGGGACTAGCGGGAGTAGGTCCTACGAGCAGTACTTC. Protein: CASSSGTSGSRSYEQYF.

This clone was seen just once. The chain uses TRBV10-1 and TRBJ2-7, with 13 bases identical to TRBD2. Germline values: CDR1 WNHNN, CDR2 SYGVQD (reference sequence). This CDR3 spans 15 amino acids. The ends lost 5 bases at V and 6 bases at J; junction bases unmatched: 7. CDR3 DNA: TGCGCCAGCAGTCGTCTACTAGCGGGAGGGCCCGAGCAGTACTTC. Translation gives CASSRLLAGGPEQYF.

The count of this clone is one. The rearrangement uses TRBV3-1 (or the pseudogene TRBV3-2) and TRBJ2-1; 11 bases fit TRBD2. This CDR3 contains 15 residues. V was pared by 4 bases and J by 7 bases, with 6 bases of the junction left unmatched. In germline, CDR1 is LGHDT, CDR2 YNNKEL (reference sequence). This chain's CDR3 is CASSRGTSGVNEQFF. The CDR3 DNA sequence: TGTGCCAGCAGCCGCGGGACTAGCGGAGTTAATGAGCAGTTCTTC.